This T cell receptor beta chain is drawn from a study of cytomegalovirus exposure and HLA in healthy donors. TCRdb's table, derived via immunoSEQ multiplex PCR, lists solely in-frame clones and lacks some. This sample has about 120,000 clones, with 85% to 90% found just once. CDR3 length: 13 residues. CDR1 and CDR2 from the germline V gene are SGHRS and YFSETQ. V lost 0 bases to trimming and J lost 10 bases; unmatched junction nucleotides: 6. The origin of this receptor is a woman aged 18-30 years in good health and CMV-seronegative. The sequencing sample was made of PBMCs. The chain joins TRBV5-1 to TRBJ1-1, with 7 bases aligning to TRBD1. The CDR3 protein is CASSLEAGGSAFF. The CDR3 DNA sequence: TGCGCCAGCAGCTTGGAGGCAGGGGGGTCAGCTTTCTTT.